The sequence of this T cell receptor (beta chain) was determined in a study of T cell responses to AZD1222 COVID-19 vaccine. Study observations and caveats: CD4 TCRs associated with vaccination spanned spike, dominating at 160-218 and 743-854. Receipt of two AZD1222 doses was followed by a rise in Spike-specific TCR breadth and depth. Among the donors, most were white British and more were female, and clonal diversity was possibly underestimated. Only six individuals given AZD1222 were seropositive at baseline.

In the case of this clone: What it recognizes is unknown.

The method was immunoSEQ multiplex PCR; TCRdb's version includes in-frame clones alone and lacks a portion of them. In the table there are roughly 89,000 clones, 85% to 90% of which are singletons. Sequenced material: peripheral blood, taken on day 0 of MenACWY control vaccination. The TCR sequence derives from an adult in good health.

In nucleotides, the CDR3 is TGTGCCAGCAGTATACGTTCCGGGGAGCTGTTTTTT. Its translation: CASSIRSGELFF. This rearrangement joins TRBV6-2 or TRBV6-3 to TRBJ2-2; D is uncertain. This CDR3 contains 12 residues. The V and J ends lost 5 bases and 6 bases respectively, with 7 bases between them. Per germline, CDR1 MNHEY and CDR2 SVGEGT.